Listed below are T cell receptor beta chains from one sample, sequenced in a study of cytomegalovirus exposure and HLA in healthy donors. Using immunoSEQ multiplex PCR, the repertoire was profiled, and TCRdb retains in-frame clones only, with some absent. The sample holds 150,000 to 170,000 clones, more than 75% seen once. Material for sequencing was PBMCs. The receptors originated from a young man in good health and CMV-seropositive. Each CDR3 is given with its conserved first and last residue. D genes are given only for firm matches. Some rows have no size entry. The others give once, few or many, or a class for an expanded clone.

d_gene,abundance,j_gene,v_gene,CDR3aa,CDR3nt
TRBD1,.,TRBJ1-4,TRBV5-1,CASSLLTGRGEKLFF,TGCGCCAGCAGCTTACTGACAGGGCGCGGTGAAAAACTGTTTTTT
TRBD2,.,TRBJ2-3,TRBV10-3,CAISVLAGGYEDTQYF,TGTGCCATCAGTGTCCTAGCGGGAGGGTATGAAGATACGCAGTATTTT
TRBD1,.,TRBJ2-1,TRBV27,CASSWTGEAYNEQFF,TGTGCCAGCAGTTGGACAGGGGAGGCCTACAATGAGCAGTTCTTC
.,.,TRBJ1-1,TRBV7-3,CASRVGPGNTEAFF,TGTGCCAGCAGGGTAGGTCCGGGGAACACTGAAGCTTTCTTT
.,few,TRBJ1-2,TRBV2,CASSVGQERGYTF,TGTGCCAGCAGTGTAGGGCAAGAGCGGGGCTACACCTTC
.,.,TRBJ2-1,TRBV6-6,CAMGQSYNEQFF,TGTGCCATGGGGCAATCCTACAATGAGCAGTTCTTC
.,.,TRBJ1-2,TRBV19,CASGLTRQYGYTF,TGTGCCAGTGGCCTAACACGACAGTATGGCTACACCTTC
.,.,TRBJ2-3,TRBV18,CASSPTRDTQYF,TGTGCCAGCTCCCCGACTCGGGATACGCAGTATTTT
TRBD1,few,TRBJ1-1,TRBV7-2,CASSRQTGGGNTEAFF,TGTGCCAGCAGCCGCCAAACAGGGGGCGGTAACACTGAAGCTTTCTTT
TRBD2,.,TRBJ2-1,TRBV18,CASSPASGRAHEQFF,TGTGCCAGCTCTCCTGCTAGCGGGAGGGCCCATGAGCAGTTCTTC